This is a list of T cell receptor beta chains from one sample in a study of T cells after yellow fever vaccination. TCRdb recomputed calls from the 5' RACE reads with MiXCR, one row per CDR3 protein. The data show around 340,000 distinct CDR3 sequences, 8% to 10% seen once. The sequenced sample was PBMCs, obtained on the day of the first yellow fever vaccination. Receptors originate from a man between 18 and 35 years old who received the YFV17D yellow fever vaccine. The conserved cysteine and the conserved F or W are not part of the CDR3 here.

v_call	cdr3_aa
TRBV27	ASSSRDSAFAEQY
TRBV7-2	ASSLRAAGHSVTQY
TRBV6-1	ASSELSGGEETQY
TRBV5-1	ASSFSAGASTDTQY
TRBV7-8	ASSSRILSSYEQY
TRBV20-1	SARAAVGAQY
TRBV12-3/TRBV12-4	ASRLAGSGTQY
TRBV11-1	ASSRILTDRNPSGNTIY
TRBV11-2	ASSLEVGQDLAKNIQY
TRBV7-2	ASSLAYLRTGGARYNEQF
TRBV7-2	ASSLAPGQGGYGYT